This TCR beta chain derives from a study of T cells in Graves' hyperthyroidism and ophthalmopathy. Each 10 ml fresh peripheral blood draw supplied the PBMCs. The V segment lost 5 bases and the J segment 7 bases; nucleotides outside the gene matches: 7. Germline CDR1 is SEHNR and CDR2 is FQNEAQ (reference sequence). The CDR3 covers 14 residues. RNA transcripts gave rise to amplified TCR beta CDR3 regions. HTBI primers drove first-round RT-PCR of the TCR CDR3. TCRdb reprocessed the multiplex PCR reads via MiXCR and lists one record per CDR3 protein. The sample lists under 350,000 distinct CDR3 sequences, approximately 22% occurring once.

The chain is built from TRBV7-9 and TRBJ1-4, with 7 nucleotides matching TRBD1. The sample consisted of blood. The receptor comes from a woman in her forties or fifties with Graves' hyperthyroidism. The CDR3: CASSQRGLGEKLFF. The DNA for the CDR3 is TGTGCCAGCAGCCAAAGGGGGCTCGGTGAAAAACTGTTTTTT.